This is a list of T cell receptor beta chains from one sample in a study of shared clonotypes between healthy human individuals. Only in-frame clones appear in the TCRdb table, and some are missing; sequencing was by immunoSEQ multiplex PCR. Of about 2.2 million clones in the sample, about 93% were seen once. The sequenced material came from naive CD8+ T cells from PBMCs. The receptors were gathered from a man younger than 35 in good health. Some clones in this sample may be carry-over from other donors' samples. Both conserved end residues are part of each CDR3. The D gene is left open where the match is weak. Rows may omit the clone size; those that give it use once, few, many or a size class.

v_gene: TRBV27; d_gene: -; abundance: -; j_gene: TRBJ2-2; CDR3nt: TGTGCCAGCAACACCCGGGACTCCGGGGAGCTGTTTTTT; CDR3aa: CASNTRDSGELFF
v_gene: TRBV5-5; d_gene: -; abundance: once; j_gene: TRBJ1-4; CDR3nt: TGTGCCAGCAGCTTGGTGGCTCAGGGCAACGAAAAACTGTTTTTT; CDR3aa: CASSLVAQGNEKLFF
v_gene: TRBV28; d_gene: -; abundance: -; j_gene: TRBJ2-6; CDR3nt: TGTGCCAGCAGCGTAATAGGGGATCCTGGGGCCAACGTCCTGACTTTC; CDR3aa: CASSVIGDPGANVLTF
v_gene: TRBV10-3; d_gene: TRBD2; abundance: once; j_gene: TRBJ2-1; CDR3nt: TGTGCCATCAGTCGACTAGCGGGAGCCTCGGATGAGCAGTTCTTC; CDR3aa: CAISRLAGASDEQFF
v_gene: TRBV2; d_gene: -; abundance: -; j_gene: TRBJ2-1; CDR3nt: TGTGCCAGCAGGGGGAGTTACAATGAGCAGTTCTTC; CDR3aa: CASRGSYNEQFF
v_gene: TRBV28; d_gene: -; abundance: -; j_gene: TRBJ2-2; CDR3nt: TGTGCCAGCAGTTTATGGTTTTCGGTATCCACCGGGGAGCTGTTTTTT; CDR3aa: CASSLWFSVSTGELFF
v_gene: TRBV25-1; d_gene: TRBD1; abundance: -; j_gene: TRBJ2-7; CDR3nt: TGTGCCAGCGGGGACAGGGGCTCCTACGAGCAGTACTTC; CDR3aa: CASGDRGSYEQYF
v_gene: TRBV7-9; d_gene: -; abundance: -; j_gene: TRBJ2-5; CDR3nt: TGTGCCACCAGCTTATCCTCTGAGACCCAGTACTTC; CDR3aa: CATSLSSETQYF
v_gene: TRBV13; d_gene: TRBD2; abundance: -; j_gene: TRBJ2-5; CDR3nt: TGTGCCAGCAGTCGCGTAGCGGGAGCCCAAGAGACCCAGTACTTC; CDR3aa: CASSRVAGAQETQYF
v_gene: TRBV27; d_gene: TRBD2; abundance: -; j_gene: TRBJ2-3; CDR3nt: TGTGCCAGCAGTCCAATTAGCGGGAGCGGCACAGATACGCAGTATTTT; CDR3aa: CASSPISGSGTDTQYF
v_gene: TRBV27; d_gene: TRBD1; abundance: -; j_gene: TRBJ2-7; CDR3nt: TGTGCCAGCAGTTTATGGGGGACAGGGCGCCCCGAGCAGTACTTC; CDR3aa: CASSLWGTGRPEQYF
v_gene: TRBV9; d_gene: TRBD2; abundance: -; j_gene: TRBJ2-7; CDR3nt: TGTGCCAGCAGCAGGACTAGCGGGAACTACGAGCAGTACTTC; CDR3aa: CASSRTSGNYEQYF
v_gene: TRBV19; d_gene: -; abundance: -; j_gene: TRBJ1-2; CDR3nt: TGTGCCAGTAGTATATCGACGGGGACGCGTGGCTACACCTTC; CDR3aa: CASSISTGTRGYTF
v_gene: TRBV10-2; d_gene: TRBD1; abundance: -; j_gene: TRBJ2-5; CDR3nt: TGCGCCAGCAGTGAGTCCGACAGGGTGGTGGAGACCCAGTACTTC; CDR3aa: CASSESDRVVETQYF
v_gene: TRBV28; d_gene: TRBD1; abundance: -; j_gene: TRBJ2-7; CDR3nt: TGTGCCAGCACCCAGGGACAGAGGTCCTACGAGCAGTACTTC; CDR3aa: CASTQGQRSYEQYF
v_gene: TRBV10-2; d_gene: -; abundance: -; j_gene: TRBJ2-7; CDR3nt: TGCGCCAGCGGGGACCGGTACGAGCAGTACTTC; CDR3aa: CASGDRYEQYF
v_gene: TRBV19; d_gene: -; abundance: -; j_gene: TRBJ1-4; CDR3nt: TGTGCCAGTATCTCTCCCGGGGGGGCAGCAACTAATGAAAAACTGTTTTTT; CDR3aa: CASISPGGAATNEKLFF
v_gene: TRBV4-1; d_gene: TRBD1; abundance: -; j_gene: TRBJ1-5; CDR3nt: TGCGCCAGCAGCCAGGGACAGAATCAGCCCCAGCATTTT; CDR3aa: CASSQGQNQPQHF
v_gene: TRBV28; d_gene: TRBD1; abundance: -; j_gene: TRBJ2-7; CDR3nt: TGTGCCAGCAGTCCATGGGACAGGGGCCACGAGCAGTACTTC; CDR3aa: CASSPWDRGHEQYF
v_gene: TRBV7-6; d_gene: -; abundance: -; j_gene: TRBJ1-1; CDR3nt: TGTGCCAGCAGCTCCTCGGACTTTCGGATGATGGGGCTGTGGGCTTTCTTT; CDR3aa: CASSSSDFRMMGLWAFF
v_gene: TRBV7-9; d_gene: -; abundance: -; j_gene: TRBJ1-1; CDR3nt: TGTGCCAGCAGCCCAAAATGGGGGGCGAACACTGAAGCTTTCTTT; CDR3aa: CASSPKWGANTEAFF
v_gene: TRBV29-1; d_gene: -; abundance: -; j_gene: TRBJ2-7; CDR3nt: TGCAGCGTTGAGTTGGGTGGCTCCTACGAGCAGTACTTC; CDR3aa: CSVELGGSYEQYF
v_gene: TRBV27; d_gene: -; abundance: -; j_gene: TRBJ2-1; CDR3nt: TGTGCCAGCAGTTGGGGAACTAGTCTAAGGGTGAATGAGCAGTTCTTC; CDR3aa: CASSWGTSLRVNEQFF
v_gene: TRBV28; d_gene: TRBD2; abundance: -; j_gene: TRBJ2-7; CDR3nt: TGTGCCAGCAGTTTGTGGCTAGCGGGAGGGCAGAGCTCCTACGAGCAGTACTTC; CDR3aa: CASSLWLAGGQSSYEQYF
v_gene: TRBV4-1; d_gene: -; abundance: -; j_gene: TRBJ1-4; CDR3nt: TGCGCCAGCAGCCCCCAGGGTTCGGGGGGAGAAAAACTGTTTTTT; CDR3aa: CASSPQGSGGEKLFF
v_gene: TRBV9; d_gene: -; abundance: -; j_gene: TRBJ2-3; CDR3nt: TGTGCCAGCAGCCCCCAGGGGATCGGAGGAGATACGCAGTATTTT; CDR3aa: CASSPQGIGGDTQYF
v_gene: TRBV5-6; d_gene: TRBD2; abundance: -; j_gene: TRBJ2-3; CDR3nt: TGTGCCAGCAAGCCGGGACTAAACACAGATACGCAGTATTTT; CDR3aa: CASKPGLNTDTQYF
v_gene: TRBV14; d_gene: -; abundance: -; j_gene: TRBJ2-1; CDR3nt: TGTGCCAGCAGCCAACTAGCCTACGGGAGCTACAATGAGCAGTTCTTC; CDR3aa: CASSQLAYGSYNEQFF
v_gene: TRBV13; d_gene: -; abundance: -; j_gene: TRBJ1-2; CDR3nt: TGTGCCAGCAGCCCGGGACCGCAAAAGTATGGCTACACCTTC; CDR3aa: CASSPGPQKYGYTF
v_gene: TRBV27; d_gene: TRBD2; abundance: -; j_gene: TRBJ2-7; CDR3nt: TGTGCCAGCAGTTTGGCAGGGGCTAGCGGGAGGAGGGTCGAGCAGTACTTC; CDR3aa: CASSLAGASGRRVEQYF
v_gene: TRBV9; d_gene: TRBD2; abundance: -; j_gene: TRBJ2-7; CDR3nt: TGTGCCAGCAGCGTGGGACTAGCGGGTGCGACGGAACAGTACTTC; CDR3aa: CASSVGLAGATEQYF
v_gene: TRBV14; d_gene: TRBD1; abundance: -; j_gene: TRBJ1-1; CDR3nt: TGTGCCAGCAGCCCTAGACAGGGTGACGCTTTCTTT; CDR3aa: CASSPRQGDAFF
v_gene: TRBV18; d_gene: -; abundance: -; j_gene: TRBJ2-7; CDR3nt: TGTGCCAGCTCACCCTCGGGGAGCTCCTACGAGCAGTACTTC; CDR3aa: CASSPSGSSYEQYF
v_gene: TRBV9; d_gene: TRBD2; abundance: -; j_gene: TRBJ2-5; CDR3nt: TGTGCCAGCAGCCGACTAGCGGACCAAGAGACCCAGTACTTC; CDR3aa: CASSRLADQETQYF
v_gene: TRBV29-1; d_gene: -; abundance: -; j_gene: TRBJ1-5; CDR3nt: TGCAGCGTGGGGACCGGTAATCAGCCCCAGCATTTT; CDR3aa: CSVGTGNQPQHF
v_gene: TRBV9; d_gene: -; abundance: -; j_gene: TRBJ2-2; CDR3nt: TGTGCCAGCAGCGTAGGACAGCCCACCGGGGAGCTGTTTTTT; CDR3aa: CASSVGQPTGELFF
v_gene: TRBV15; d_gene: TRBD2; abundance: once; j_gene: TRBJ2-1; CDR3nt: TGTGCCACCAGCAGAGGACTAGCGGGATCGGGTGAGCAGTTCTTC; CDR3aa: CATSRGLAGSGEQFF
v_gene: TRBV6-1; d_gene: TRBD2; abundance: -; j_gene: TRBJ2-7; CDR3nt: TGTGCCAGCAGTGAACCGGGACTAGCGGCCTCCTACGAGCAGTACTTC; CDR3aa: CASSEPGLAASYEQYF
v_gene: TRBV7-8; d_gene: -; abundance: -; j_gene: TRBJ1-4; CDR3nt: TGTGCCAGCAGCTTAGAGCACAGGGACCCTAATGAAAAACTGTTTTTT; CDR3aa: CASSLEHRDPNEKLFF
v_gene: TRBV10-3; d_gene: TRBD1; abundance: -; j_gene: TRBJ1-1; CDR3nt: TGTGCCATCAGTGAGCGGGACAGGGGGGTTACTGAAGCTTTCTTT; CDR3aa: CAISERDRGVTEAFF
v_gene: TRBV16; d_gene: TRBD1; abundance: -; j_gene: TRBJ1-2; CDR3nt: TGTGCCAGCAGCCCCGGGACAGCCTCCAACTATGGCTACACCTTC; CDR3aa: CASSPGTASNYGYTF
v_gene: TRBV18; d_gene: TRBD2; abundance: -; j_gene: TRBJ2-1; CDR3nt: TGTGCCAGCTCACCCCTTCCCGGGGCGGGAGGTTACAATGAGCAGTTCTTC; CDR3aa: CASSPLPGAGGYNEQFF
v_gene: TRBV7-9; d_gene: -; abundance: -; j_gene: TRBJ1-2; CDR3nt: TGTGCCAGCAGCTTAGACGGGGCGGCGGTCTATGGCTACACCTTC; CDR3aa: CASSLDGAAVYGYTF
v_gene: TRBV27; d_gene: TRBD1; abundance: -; j_gene: TRBJ1-4; CDR3nt: TGTGCCAGCAGTTCCTGGGGACAGGGGTATGAAAAACTGTTTTTT; CDR3aa: CASSSWGQGYEKLFF